The 5 T cell receptor beta chains listed next were all sequenced from one sample in a study of spatial heterogeneity in lung cancer. TCRdb reprocessed the 5' RACE reads with MiXCR, giving one entry per CDR3 protein. Here the sample spans 20,000 to 25,000 distinct CDR3 sequences, 5% to 7% being singletons. Study observations and caveats: Higher tumor mutation counts went along with higher counts of expanded intratumoral alpha and beta TCRs.

Their cognate antigens are unknown. Time point denoted: sample taken at primary tumor resection. This material consisted of lung tumor tissue, taken at surgery. The source is a male donor with early-stage non-small cell lung cancer.

This clonotype was seen ten or more times. The rearrangement uses TRBV5-1 and TRBJ1-5; the match to TRBD1 covers 8 bases. The length of the CDR3 is 14 residues. V trimming: 4 bases; J trimming: 5 bases; junction bases outside the gene matches: 5. The V gene's germline CDR1 is SGHRS and CDR2 YFSETQ. CDR3 bases: TGCGCCAGCAGCCCGCAGGGGGCAGATCAGCCCCAGCATTTT. Amino acid sequence: CASSPQGADQPQHF.

This clonotype turned up a few times. V usage is TRBV29-1 and J usage is TRBJ2-2; possibly TRBD2 for D (6 bases). Germline assignment: CDR1 SQVTM and CDR2 ANQGSEA. The CDR3 extends over 11 amino acids. Between the trimmed V and J ends, which lost 7 bases and 6 bases, there was a span of 9 bases. This CDR3 reads CSARDSGELFF. The CDR3 DNA reads as TGCAGCGCGCGGGACTCCGGGGAGCTGTTTTTT.

This clonotype was observed at least ten times. This chain links TRBV28 with TRBJ2-6; D call uncertain. V lost 3 bases and J 0 bases, leaving 3 bases between the germline ends. The CDR3 extends over 14 amino acids. Per germline, CDR1 MDHEN and CDR2 SYDVKM. This chain's CDR3 is CASSLSSGANVLTF. Here the CDR3 DNA reads TGTGCCAGCAGTTTGAGCTCTGGGGCCAACGTCCTGACTTTC. Full variable domain (rest looked up from reference TRBV28 and TRBJ2-6): DVKVTQSSRYLVKRTGEKVFLECVQDMDHENMFWYRQDPGLGLRLIYFSYDVKMKEKGDIPEGYSVSREKKERFSLILESASTNQTSMYLCASSLSSGANVLTFGAGSRLTVL.

This clonotype was observed many times. This sequence joins TRBV10-3 and TRBJ2-7, with no clear D. Trimming removed 8 bases at V and 1 base at J, with 12 bases between. Germline V gives CDR1 ENHRY, CDR2 SYGVKD. The CDR3 runs 13 residues. CDR3 loop: CAIGPRDSYEQYF. CDR3 in DNA: TGTGCCATCGGCCCTAGGGATTCCTACGAGCAGTACTTC.

The chain employs TRBV28 and TRBJ2-1, with TRBD2 matching 11 bases. V shed 10 bases, J shed 10 bases, and the junction held 12 bases outside the gene matches. CDR3 length equals 14 residues. From germline, CDR1 is MDHEN and CDR2 SYDVKM. CDR3 DNA: TGTGCCACCAAAGGACTAGCGGGCCCTATCGAGCAGTTCTTC. This encodes CATKGLAGPIEQFF.